These 18 T cell receptor beta chains were all obtained from the same sample, sequenced in a study of PD-1 blockade in classical Hodgkin lymphoma. The repertoire was sequenced with immunoSEQ multiplex PCR; TCRdb's copy has only in-frame clones and lacks some. Of more than 35,000 clones in the sample, over 65% were seen once. Relapse after autologous stem cell transplantation occurred in every patient, and brentuximab vedotin exposure varied. The sequenced sample was peripheral blood mononuclear cells (PBMCs), obtained before the second cycle of nivolumab. Receptors were obtained from a human donor with classical Hodgkin lymphoma.

The chain is built from TRBV4-1 and TRBJ2-5; 9 positions match TRBD2. After removal of 1 base from V and 5 bases from J, the junction contained 17 bases not matched to a gene. The CDR3 runs to 19 residues. Per germline, CDR1 MGHRA and CDR2 YSYEKL. Here the CDR3 DNA reads TGCGCCAGCAGCCAAGGGACAGACTTTGGGCGGGGGGGCCTGGAGACCCAGTACTTC. Translated, it gives CASSQGTDFGRGGLETQYF.

The chain carries TRBV9 and TRBJ1-6, with 9 bases matching TRBD1. The CDR3 is 16 amino acids. V dropped 2 bases and J dropped 10; count of bases not matched to a gene: 10. CDR1 is SGDLS, CDR2 YYNGEE, per germline. CDR3 bases: TGTGCCAGCAGCGTCGCCGGGGACAGGGTGGGGTCACCCCTCCACTTT. This gives the protein CASSVAGDRVGSPLHF. Combining the CDR3 with reference TRBV9 and TRBJ1-6 gives the whole variable domain DSGVTQTPKHLITATGQRVTLRCSPRSGDLSVYWYQQSLDQGLQFLIQYYNGEERAKGNILERFSAQQFPDLHSELNLSSLELGDSALYFCASSVAGDRVGSPLHFGNGTRLTVT.

V is TRBV5-8 and J is TRBJ1-4, with TRBD1 as a possible D gene (5 bases). Trimming cost V 3 bases and J 8 bases, with 20 bases left between them. The CDR3 has 16 residues. Germline V CDR1 and CDR2: SGHTS, YDEGEE. The CDR3 sequence is CASSSAREGRREKLFF. The CDR3 bases are TGTGCCAGCAGCTCCGCCCGGGAGGGGCGGCGGGAAAAACTGTTTTTT.

The genes are TRBV4-2 and TRBJ2-7; D gene ambiguous. V was cut by 0 bases and J by 12 bases, with 9 bases left in between. This CDR3 is built from 11 residues. Germline V gives CDR1 LGHNA, CDR2 YNFKEQ. The CDR3 DNA reads as TGTGCCAGCAGCCAAGATCTGGGTGTGTACTTC. Its translation: CASSQDLGVYF.

The V and J genes are TRBV7-6 and TRBJ2-3; tentative D call: TRBD2 (7 bases). Trimming stripped 6 bases from V and 4 bases from J, with 20 bases between. From germline, CDR1 is SGHVS and CDR2 FNYEAQ. The CDR3 length is 16 residues. The CDR3 spells CASSFGGGGRADTQYF. DNA of the CDR3: TGTGCCAGCAGTTTTGGGGGCGGGGGCCGCGCAGATACGCAGTATTTT.

This clone was seen only a few times. V gene TRBV18 combines with J gene TRBJ1-6, with 8 bases aligning to TRBD1. The V segment lost 3 bases and the J segment 8 bases; nucleotides outside the gene matches: 6. Per the germline V gene, CDR1 is KGHSH and CDR2 is LQKENI. There are 15 residues in the CDR3. This chain's CDR3 is CASSPGQVRDSPLHF. The CDR3 nucleotides are TGTGCCAGCTCACCGGGACAGGTTCGAGATTCACCCCTCCACTTT.

This clone was counted only a few times. This chain links TRBV11-3 with TRBJ1-5; 9 nucleotides line up with TRBD1. The CDR3 has 16 residues. The germline V gene encodes CDR1 SGHNT and CDR2 YENEEA. V gave up 7 bases and J gave up 6 bases; unmatched junction bases: 13. The CDR3 is CASNNPGTGKGQPQHF. Written as DNA, the CDR3 is TGTGCCAGCAATAATCCCGGGACAGGGAAAGGTCAGCCCCAGCATTTT. The full variable domain, completed using reference TRBV11-3 and TRBJ1-5, is EAGVVQSPRYKIIEKKQPVAFWCNPISGHNTLYWYLQNLGQGPELLIRYENEEAVDDSQLPKDRFSAERLKGVDSTLKIQPAELGDSAVYLCASNNPGTGKGQPQHFGDGTRLSIL.

This clone is labeled as medium-sized. The V call is TRBV9, the J call TRBJ2-5; TRBD1 aligns across 11 bases. Per germline, CDR1 SGDLS and CDR2 YYNGEE. This CDR3 is 17 amino acids long. V shed 4 bases, J shed 2 bases, and the junction held 10 bases outside the gene matches. DNA for the CDR3: TGTGCCAGCAGCCCGAGGGACAGGGGGACGGAGCAAGAGACCCAGTACTTC. Amino acid sequence: CASSPRDRGTEQETQYF.

This clone was observed a single time. This rearrangement joins TRBV6-1 to TRBJ2-7; TRBD1 might be the D (6 bases). The CDR3 is made up of 14 amino acids. Germline V gene sequence: CDR1 MNHNS, CDR2 SASEGT. V was cut by 5 bases and J by 2 bases, with 13 bases left in between. The CDR3 DNA reads as TGTGCCAGCAGTCTGGACAGATTAACCTACGAGCAGTACTTC. This codes for CASSLDRLTYEQYF.

The chain couples TRBV6-5 to TRBJ2-7; TRBD1 is a possible D gene (7 bases). The CDR3 sequence is 15 residues long. V was shortened by 6 bases and J by 4 bases, with 19 bases between the two germline ends. CDR1 MNHEY and CDR2 SVGAGI come from the germline V gene. The CDR3, as DNA: TGTGCCAGCAGCACCCGGTCCCAGGGGGGATACGAGCAGTACTTC. Protein sequence: CASSTRSQGGYEQYF.

The chain joins TRBV18 to TRBJ1-2; D is undetermined. The CDR3 has 15 residues. From germline, CDR1 is KGHSH and CDR2 LQKENI. V was clipped by 1 base and J by 4 bases, with 13 bases between them. In DNA form, the CDR3 reads TGTGCCAGCTCACCACGGTCCGGCACATCCTATGGCTACACCTTC. Translating gives CASSPRSGTSYGYTF. Full variable domain (rest looked up from reference TRBV18 and TRBJ1-2): NAGVMQNPRHLVRRRGQEARLRCSPMKGHSHVYWYRQLPEEGLKFMVYLQKENIIDESGMPKERFSAEFPKEGPSILRIQQVVRGDSAAYFCASSPRSGTSYGYTFGSGTRLTVV.

The CDR3 region is CASRPRQVQTQYF. The DNA for the CDR3 is TGTGCCAGCAGACCTAGGCAGGTACAGACCCAGTACTTC. This rearrangement joins TRBV5-8 to TRBJ2-5; no definite D call. From germline, CDR1 is SGHTS and CDR2 YDEGEE. This CDR3 region has 13 residues. The V end lost 5 bases, the J end lost 6 bases, and 14 bases lay between the germline ends.

This clone was seen a few times. The V gene is TRBV5-1, the J gene TRBJ2-5, with D possibly TRBD2 on 5 matching bases. CDR1 is SGHRS and CDR2 is YFSETQ in the germline V gene. The length of the CDR3 is 15 residues. Trimming removed 0 bases from V and 4 bases from J, with 13 bases in between. Written as DNA, the CDR3 is TGCGCCAGCAGCTTGGGAGTGACTGGAGGAGAGACCCAGTACTTC. It yields the protein CASSLGVTGGETQYF.

This chain links TRBV7-3 with TRBJ1-5; D not resolved. Trimming removed 2 bases at V and 5 bases at J, with 7 bases between. Germline V lookup: CDR1 SGHTA, CDR2 FQGTGA. The CDR3 is 13 amino acids. CDR3 coding DNA: TGTGCCAGCAGCTTAGAACCGGATCAGCCCCAGCATTTT. The encoded protein is CASSLEPDQPQHF.

This CDR3 reads CASSPGRGMNTEAFF. The CDR3 region has the DNA TGTGCCAGCTCACCAGGTCGGGGGATGAACACTGAAGCTTTCTTT. V is TRBV18 and J is TRBJ1-1; D may be TRBD1 (5 bases). CDR3 length: 15 amino acids. V was cut by 2 bases and J by 0 bases, with 10 bases left in between. Germline lookup yields CDR1 KGHSH and CDR2 LQKENI.

V and J are TRBV5-1 and TRBJ2-5; D could derive from TRBD1 or TRBD2 (5 bases each). Germline V gene lookup returns CDR1 SGHRS and CDR2 YFSETQ. With 4 bases removed from V and 5 bases from J, the gap between germline ends came to 12 bases. This CDR3 is 13 amino acids long. For the CDR3, the DNA is TGCGCCAGCAGCGTAGCCGGGACGGAGACCCAGTACTTC. It is translated as CASSVAGTETQYF.

The gene calls are TRBV5-1 and TRBJ1-4; TRBD1 agrees at 9 bases. CDR3 length equals 14 residues. Germline V gene sequence: CDR1 SGHRS, CDR2 YFSETQ. J lost 8 bases, V lost 0 bases, and 2 bases had no gene match. CDR3 in DNA: TGCGCCAGCAGCTTGGGAGACAGGGGGGAAAAACTGTTTTTT. It codes for CASSLGDRGEKLFF.

V is TRBV4-2 and J is TRBJ1-3, with no clear D. The CDR3 loop spans 18 amino acids. Germline values: CDR1 LGHNA, CDR2 YNFKEQ. Trimming removed 2 bases at V and 0 bases at J, with 17 bases between. Here the CDR3 reads CASSQRLVGETSGNTIYF. In DNA, the CDR3 is TGTGCCAGCAGCCAAAGGTTGGTGGGTGAGACCTCTGGAAACACCATATATTTT.